This T cell receptor (beta chain) was sequenced during a study of tumor-infiltrating lymphocytes in primary liver carcinoma. Study information: Participating patients were men and women between 30 and 69 years old.

V lost 7 bases, J lost 6 bases, and 11 bases stayed unmatched. This CDR3 comprises 14 residues. The germline gives CDR1 SGHVS, CDR2 FQNEAQ. Extraction of RNA together with DNA used about 17-30 mg of unsorted bulk tissue. Every tumor sample analyzed contained over 75% viable tumor cells. As concerns this clonotype: Its antigen is still unknown.

Using a constant-region primer together with ProtoScript II reverse transcriptase, TCR beta cDNA was made from 500 ng of total RNA. Three nested multiplex PCR rounds, a slightly modified ARM-PCR method, built the TCR beta libraries. Researchers ran the first two PCR rounds for roughly 11 cycles each with TRBV1-TRBV30 forward primers and a C-beta reverse primer. TCRdb recomputed calls from the multiplex PCR reads with MiXCR, one row per CDR3 protein. The sample has approximately 120,000 distinct CDR3 sequences; 55% to 75% are singletons. General study findings and limits: Only around 8-25% of top clones occurred in all five tumor regions. It was tumor-adjacent and tumor-blood pairs that overlapped less than tumor region pairs did.

This sequence originates from a woman aged 55-70 years with primary liver carcinoma and hepatitis B virus infection. Sequenced material: liver tumor tissue from sampling region 3. Subset noted: tumor region T3, left-lateral pole. The genes are TRBV7-8 and TRBJ1-1; the match to TRBD1 covers 7 bases. CDR3 DNA sequence: TGTGCCAGCAATCAGGGGGGCGGGCTCCCTGAAGCTTTCTTT. The encoded protein is CASNQGGGLPEAFF.